Below are 5 T cell receptor beta chains sequenced from a single sample in a study of cytomegalovirus exposure and HLA in healthy donors. Primers for the PCR totalled 60 Vbeta and 13 Jbeta. Assay used: immunoSEQ multiplex PCR; TCRdb lists only in-frame clones, some missing. The sample lists around 170,000 clones, over 70% occurring once. Source material: PBMCs. These receptors were obtained from a man aged 45-60 years in good health and CMV-seropositive.

V and J are TRBV5-6 and TRBJ2-7; 7 nucleotides line up with TRBD2. The CDR3 is 11 amino acids. Germline values: CDR1 SGHDT, CDR2 YYEEEE. After removal of 7 bases from V and 8 bases from J, the junction contained 6 bases not matched to a gene. CDR3 bases: TGTGCCAGCGGGGGGGTTGGGCAGCAGTACTTC. It is translated as CASGGVGQQYF.

This sequence joins TRBV5-8 and TRBJ1-2; 7 bases match TRBD1. The CDR3 sequence is 14 residues long. Trimming cost V 4 bases and J 3 bases; bases outside gene matches: 6. Germline CDR1 is SGHTS and CDR2 is YDEGEE. CDR3 bases: TGTGCCAGCAGCGAGGGGGCTTGGGACTATGGCTACACCTTC. Translating it yields CASSEGAWDYGYTF.

The chain is built from TRBV28 and TRBJ2-7, with D perhaps TRBD1 (6 bases). The CDR3 has 15 amino acids. The germline V and J ends were trimmed by 5 bases and 5 bases, with 19 bases remaining between them. Per germline, CDR1 MDHEN and CDR2 SYDVKM. The CDR3 region is CASSLGGDRRDEQYF. For the CDR3, the DNA is TGTGCCAGCAGTCTAGGGGGAGACAGGCGGGACGAGCAGTACTTC.

This clone was detected only a few times. The chain uses TRBV25-1 and TRBJ2-5; maybe TRBD1 (6 bases). From germline, CDR1 is MGHDK and CDR2 SYGVNS. V was trimmed by 2 bases and J by 5 bases, leaving 18 bases between them. There are 16 residues in the CDR3. CDR3 sequence reads: CASSEGGTGIIETQYF. CDR3 in DNA: TGTGCCAGCAGTGAAGGGGGCACGGGGATTATTGAGACCCAGTACTTC.

For this clone: This sample includes further DNA sequences coding for the same CDR3. J is TRBJ1-1 and V is TRBV2, with D perhaps matching TRBD1 (6 bases). Germline V gene data show CDR1 as SNHLY and CDR2 as FYNNEI. The CDR3 covers 13 residues. Trimming removed 5 bases from V and 1 base from J, with 8 bases in between. This CDR3 reads CASSLQGNTEAFF. In DNA form, the CDR3 reads TGTGCCAGCAGTTTACAGGGGAACACTGAAGCTTTCTTT.